This is a list of T cell receptor beta chains from one sample in a study of shared clonotypes between healthy human individuals. Profiling relied on immunoSEQ multiplex PCR, and the TCRdb table lists in-frame clones only, not all of them. The repertoire holds about 610,000 clones, with 95% to 98% as singletons. Sequences were obtained from naive CD4+ T cells sorted from blood. Receptors originate from a woman aged 30 to 39 in good health. Each CDR3 is given with its conserved first and last residue. The D gene is left open where the match is weak. Size values are once, few and many counts, or a class for expanded clones, and some rows have none.

j_gene | d_gene | abundance | v_gene | CDR3nt | CDR3aa
TRBJ2-1 | - | - | TRBV28 | TGTGCCAGCAGTTCCTTCACACGGAGTAGCTCCTACAATGAGCAGTTCTTC | CASSSFTRSSSYNEQFF
TRBJ2-7 | - | - | TRBV20-1 | TGCAGCGTCCGTAGCGACTACGAGCAGTACTTC | CSVRSDYEQYF
TRBJ1-2 | TRBD1 | - | TRBV7-6 | TGTGCCAGCAGCTTAAGGACAGGGGATGGCTACACCTTC | CASSLRTGDGYTF
TRBJ2-3 | - | - | TRBV27 | TGTGCCAGCAGTTTGAGGGGACCCCGTATAGGTAGCACAGATACGCAGTATTTT | CASSLRGPRIGSTDTQYF
TRBJ1-1 | TRBD1 | - | TRBV18 | TGTGCCAGCTCACTAACAGGGGGCGGTGGGAACACTGAAGCTTTCTTT | CASSLTGGGGNTEAFF
TRBJ2-7 | TRBD1 | once | TRBV7-2 | TGTGCCAGCAGCTTAGAAGGGACAGGGGGGACCTACGAGCAGTACTTC | CASSLEGTGGTYEQYF
TRBJ1-5 | - | once | TRBV6-5 | TGTGCCAGCAGTCACGAAAGGGGGGGCAATCAGCCCCAGCATTTT | CASSHERGGNQPQHF
TRBJ2-2 | TRBD2 | - | TRBV5-1 | TGCGCCAGCAGCTCGGGACTAGCGGGAGTGGTCACCGGGGAGCTGTTTTTT | CASSSGLAGVVTGELFF
TRBJ1-2 | - | - | TRBV5-4 | TGTGCCAGCAACAATGGCGGGGCTTACTATGGCTACACCTTC | CASNNGGAYYGYTF
TRBJ1-1 | - | - | TRBV7-3 | TGTGCCAGCAGCCTAAACCCGGGTAGCACTGAAGCTTTCTTT | CASSLNPGSTEAFF
TRBJ1-5 | - | - | TRBV5-1 | TGCGCCAGCAACCAGGACAGTAGCAATCAGCCCCAGCATTTT | CASNQDSSNQPQHF
TRBJ1-1 | TRBD1 | - | TRBV5-4 | TGTGCCAGCAGCCTTCCCCAGGGGGCGGGGGACACTGAAGCTTTCTTT | CASSLPQGAGDTEAFF
TRBJ2-5 | - | - | TRBV5-1 | TGCGCCAGCAGCTTCTCCCAAGAGACCCAGTACTTC | CASSFSQETQYF
TRBJ1-5 | - | - | TRBV30 | TGTGCCTGGAGTGTAGACATTACTCAGCCCCAGCATTTT | CAWSVDITQPQHF
TRBJ1-6 | TRBD1 | - | TRBV29-1 | TGCAGCGTCCGGGACAGGTCCGGGAATTCACCCCTCCACTTT | CSVRDRSGNSPLHF
TRBJ2-4 | TRBD2 | - | TRBV7-2 | TGTGCCAGCAGCCTCTGGACTAGCGGTTCCAAAAACATTCAGTACTTC | CASSLWTSGSKNIQYF
TRBJ1-2 | TRBD1 | - | TRBV5-8 | TGTGCCAGCAGCTTACTAACCCGGACAGGGGGGAACTATGGCTACACCTTC | CASSLLTRTGGNYGYTF
TRBJ2-7 | TRBD1 | - | TRBV9 | TGTGCCAGCAGCGTCTTTCCTGGGGACAGCTCCTACGAGCAGTACTTC | CASSVFPGDSSYEQYF
TRBJ2-3 | TRBD2 | - | TRBV5-6 | TGTGCCAGCAGGTACCAGCGGGAGGGCCATATTAGCACAGATACGCAGTATTTT | CASRYQREGHISTDTQYF
TRBJ2-7 | TRBD2 | - | TRBV11-2 | TGTGCCAGCAGTTCAGCGGGAGGTCGCGTGTACGAGCAGTACTTC | CASSSAGGRVYEQYF
TRBJ2-1 | TRBD2 | once | TRBV7-9 | TGTGCCAGCAGCTTTGGGACTAGCGGGAATGAGCAGTTCTTC | CASSFGTSGNEQFF
TRBJ2-5 | TRBD2 | - | TRBV28 | TGTGCCAGCAGTTGGGCGGGAGGGCGGCAAGAGACCCAGTACTTC | CASSWAGGRQETQYF
TRBJ2-2 | TRBD2 | - | TRBV15 | TGTGCCACCTCCCCCCAGCGGGAGACCGGGGAGCTGTTTTTT | CATSPQRETGELFF
TRBJ2-2 | TRBD1 | - | TRBV28 | TGTGCCAGCTCAAGGACAGGCACCGGGGAGCTGTTTTTT | CASSRTGTGELFF
TRBJ2-6 | - | - | TRBV2 | TGTGCCAGCAGTGAAAGCGCCTCTGGGGCCAACGTCCTGACTTTC | CASSESASGANVLTF
TRBJ1-2 | - | - | TRBV30 | TGTGCCTGGAGCGCGTGGGGGAGCGATGGCTACACCTTC | CAWSAWGSDGYTF
TRBJ2-5 | TRBD2 | - | TRBV18 | TGTGCCAGCTCACCTTTTCTAGCGGAATTACAAGAGACCCAGTACTTC | CASSPFLAELQETQYF
TRBJ2-1 | TRBD2 | - | TRBV7-2 | TGTGCCAGCAGCTTGAGCGGGAGGGACTACAATGAGCAGTTCTTC | CASSLSGRDYNEQFF
TRBJ2-7 | TRBD1 | - | TRBV5-4 | TGTGCCAGCAGCTTAGACCCGGGACAGGCCTACGAGCAGTACTTC | CASSLDPGQAYEQYF
TRBJ2-1 | - | - | TRBV4-2 | TGTGCCAGCAGCCAACAGGGAGCCTACAATGAGCAGTTCTTC | CASSQQGAYNEQFF
TRBJ2-7 | - | - | TRBV7-9 | TGTGCCAGCAGCTTAGCACAAGAGCAGTACTTC | CASSLAQEQYF
TRBJ1-2 | - | - | TRBV7-6 | TGTGCCAGCAGCTCAGACACTGGGGGTGGCTACACCTTC | CASSSDTGGGYTF
TRBJ2-1 | TRBD2 | - | TRBV7-6 | TGTGCCAGCAGCTTAGTGAGCGGGAGGGTTTACAATGAGCAGTTCTTC | CASSLVSGRVYNEQFF
TRBJ2-1 | - | - | TRBV7-7 | TGTGCCAGCAGTCGCCGGGTTGGTTTAGGGGAGCAGTTCTTC | CASSRRVGLGEQFF
TRBJ2-3 | TRBD2 | - | TRBV11-1 | TGTGCCAGCAGCTTAGGGCTAGCGGGGAACACAGATACGCAGTATTTT | CASSLGLAGNTDTQYF
TRBJ2-3 | - | - | TRBV6-5 | TGTGCCAGCAGTTCATTGGGGGATACGCAGTATTTT | CASSSLGDTQYF
TRBJ2-2 | - | - | TRBV5-1 | TGCGCCAGCAGCTTGGTTCAGCGGGACAGCGGGGAGCTGTTTTTT | CASSLVQRDSGELFF
TRBJ2-5 | - | - | TRBV30 | TGTGCCTGGAGTGTAGCCCAAGAGACCCAGTACTTC | CAWSVAQETQYF
TRBJ2-5 | TRBD2 | - | TRBV15 | TGTGCTCCAGCCTTCACGGCGGGAGCGGTTTTGGGTTCGGAGACCCAGTACTTC | CAPAFTAGAVLGSETQYF
TRBJ1-1 | TRBD1 | - | TRBV19 | TGTGCCAGTAGTCTTTGGACAGGGGGCAATGGGTTTGAAGCTTTCTTT | CASSLWTGGNGFEAFF
TRBJ2-5 | TRBD1 | - | TRBV5-1 | TGCGCCAGCAGCAACCGGGACAGGAAGGAGACCCAGTACTTC | CASSNRDRKETQYF
TRBJ1-1 | - | - | TRBV15 | TGTGCCACCAGCATCAGGAACACTGAAGCTTTCTTT | CATSIRNTEAFF
TRBJ1-2 | - | - | TRBV23-1 | TGCGCCAGCAGTCAATCTGGTGAGGGTTGCCCCTATGGCTACACCTTC | CASSQSGEGCPYGYTF